This T cell receptor beta chain comes out of a study of shared clonotypes between healthy human individuals. The CDR3 loop spans 15 amino acids. V was clipped by 7 bases and J by 2 bases, with 18 bases between them. Germline assignment: CDR1 SEHNR and CDR2 FQNEAQ (reference sequence). Only in-frame clones appear in the TCRdb table, and some are missing; sequencing was by immunoSEQ multiplex PCR. The table has around 2.5 million clones, 80% to 95% seen once; the top ten hold about 0.39%. The sequencing sample was made of naive CD4+ T cells from PBMCs. The subset was: CD45RA+ positively selected. The source of this sequence is a man between 18 and 29 years old in good health. Some clones in this sample may be carry-over from other donors' samples. The chain links TRBV7-9 to TRBJ2-7; D is perhaps TRBD2 (6 bases). The CDR3 here is CASTQLSGLAYEQYF. DNA for the CDR3: TGTGCCAGCACGCAACTCAGCGGGCTAGCCTACGAGCAGTACTTC.